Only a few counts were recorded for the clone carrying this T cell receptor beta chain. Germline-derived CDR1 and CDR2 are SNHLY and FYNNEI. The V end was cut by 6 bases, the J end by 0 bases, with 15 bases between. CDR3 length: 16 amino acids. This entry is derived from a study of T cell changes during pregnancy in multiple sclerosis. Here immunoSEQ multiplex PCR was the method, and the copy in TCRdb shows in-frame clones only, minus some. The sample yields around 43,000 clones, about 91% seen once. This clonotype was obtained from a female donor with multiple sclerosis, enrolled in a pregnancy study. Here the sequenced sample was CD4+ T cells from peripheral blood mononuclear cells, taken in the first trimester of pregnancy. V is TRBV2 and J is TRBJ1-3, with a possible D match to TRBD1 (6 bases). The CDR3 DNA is TGTGCCAGCAGCCACAGGGACATCACCTCTGGAAACACCATATATTTT. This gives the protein CASSHRDITSGNTIYF.